This T cell receptor (beta chain) emerged from a study of cytomegalovirus exposure and HLA in healthy donors. Study observations and caveats: Solely CMV serostatus was available to characterize immune exposure.

Primers for the PCR totalled 60 Vbeta and 13 Jbeta. The method was immunoSEQ multiplex PCR; TCRdb's version includes in-frame clones alone and lacks a portion of them. The table lists more than 110,000 clones, approximately 80% of them singletons, with around 3.7% in the top ten. A word on this clone: What it binds is not known.

Sample: PBMCs. The TCR sequence derives from a male donor in good health and CMV-seronegative.

CDR3 coding DNA: TGTGCCAGCAGGCCTACAGGGCCCAGCAATCAGCCCCAGCATTTT. Its translation: CASRPTGPSNQPQHF. The gene calls are TRBV2 and TRBJ1-5; perhaps TRBD1 as D (6 bases). Germline V gives CDR1 SNHLY, CDR2 FYNNEI. This CDR3 has 15 residues. Trimming shortened V by 6 bases and J by 1 base, and 13 bases separated the two germline ends.